A single sample gave rise to the 5 T cell receptor beta chains below, sequenced in a study of shared clonotypes between healthy human individuals. Using immunoSEQ multiplex PCR, the repertoire was profiled, and TCRdb retains in-frame clones only, with some absent. The table records some 240,000 clones, 65% of them present only once. The sequenced sample was memory CD4+ T cells sorted from blood. Subset indicated: CD45RA-negative fraction. The receptors derive from a man younger than 40 in good health.

CDR3 in amino acids: CASSLGAYSNQPQHF. The CDR3 DNA is TGTGCCAGCAGCTTGGGGGCTTATAGCAATCAGCCCCAGCATTTT. This chain joins TRBV5-6 and TRBJ1-5; D is uncertain. The CDR3 runs to 15 residues. V lost 0 bases and J 0 bases, leaving 7 bases between the germline ends. From germline, CDR1 is SGHDT and CDR2 YYEEEE. Based on the CDR3 plus reference TRBV5-6 and TRBJ1-5, the full variable domain is DAGVTQSPTHLIKTRGQQVTLRCSPKSGHDTVSWYQQALGQGPQFIFQYYEEEERQRGNFPDRFSGHQFPNYSSELNVNALLLGDSALYLCASSLGAYSNQPQHFGDGTRLSIL.

CDR3 protein: CASRDNRGIYEQYF. DNA for the CDR3: TGTGCCAGCAGGGATAACCGGGGGATCTACGAGCAGTACTTC. The chain couples TRBV2 to TRBJ2-7, with TRBD2 as a possible D gene (6 bases). Trimming shortened V by 6 bases and J by 3 bases, and 15 bases separated the two germline ends. Germline V lookup: CDR1 SNHLY, CDR2 FYNNEI. The CDR3 runs 14 residues. The variable domain in full, with the rest retrieved from reference TRBV2 and TRBJ2-7, is EPEVTQTPSHQVTQMGQEVILRCVPISNHLYFYWYRQILGQKVEFLVSFYNNEISEKSEIFDDQFSVERPDGSNFTLKIRSTKLEDSAMYFCASRDNRGIYEQYFGPGTRLTVT.

The chain is built from TRBV7-8 and TRBJ2-3, with no clear D. The CDR3 contains 11 residues. The V end lost 1 base, the J end lost 8 bases, and 4 bases lay between the germline ends. From germline, CDR1 is SGHVS and CDR2 FQNEAQ. CDR3 bases: TGTGCCAGCAGCTTAGAGGGTACGCAGTATTTT. Translation: CASSLEGTQYF.

The CDR3 DNA sequence: TGCAGCGTTGATCACTCGACGAGTAACTATGGCTACACCTTC. Amino acids: CSVDHSTSNYGYTF. The chain links TRBV29-1 to TRBJ1-2; no definite D call. CDR3 length: 14 residues. From germline, CDR1 is SQVTM and CDR2 ANQGSEA. The V end was cut by 3 bases, the J end by 1 base, with 12 bases between.

This clone came up a few times. The gene calls are TRBV10-3 and TRBJ2-5; 10 positions agree with TRBD1. This CDR3 contains 17 residues. Germline CDR1 ENHRY, CDR2 SYGVKD. The V and J ends lost 4 bases and 4 bases, in that order; junction bases with no gene match: 12. CDR3: CAISATDRGPKGETQYF. CDR3 nucleotides: TGTGCCATCAGTGCGACCGACAGGGGGCCAAAGGGAGAGACCCAGTACTTC.